The 16 T cell receptor beta chains presented below share a single source sample, sequenced in a study of blood T cell repertoires in COVID-19. Using immunoSEQ multiplex PCR, the repertoire was profiled, and TCRdb retains in-frame clones only, with some absent. The profile shows about 210,000 clones, around four fifths of them singletons. The sample consisted of PBMCs or T cells enriched from blood (not recorded which). The source of these receptors is a man aged 40-50 years who had recovered from COVID-19.

This chain links TRBV24-1 with TRBJ2-7, with 8 bases aligning to TRBD1. Germline V lookup: CDR1 KGHDR, CDR2 SFDVKD. The length of the CDR3 is 15 residues. Trimming took 4 bases from V and 5 from J; bases not matched to a gene: 9. CDR3 region: CATSDPRQGRNEQYF. The CDR3, as DNA: TGTGCCACCAGTGACCCACGACAGGGGAGGAACGAGCAGTACTTC.

Written as DNA, the CDR3 is TGTGCCTGGAGTGTCCGGACTCACTATAATTCACCCCTCCACTTT. It is translated as CAWSVRTHYNSPLHF. The chain employs TRBV30 and TRBJ1-6; no definite D call. Germline CDR1 is GTSNPN and CDR2 is SVGIG (reference sequence). Trimming stripped 0 bases from V and 3 bases from J, with 9 bases between. This CDR3 comprises 15 residues.

This sequence joins TRBV12-5 and TRBJ1-2, with 10 bases identical to TRBD1. Germline CDR1 reads LGHNT; CDR2 reads FRNRAP. The CDR3 contains 15 residues. V shed 2 bases and J 4 bases; nucleotides not matched to a gene: 4. The CDR3 spells CASGLQDRGVYGYTF. The CDR3 bases are TGTGCTAGTGGTTTGCAGGACAGGGGGGTCTATGGCTACACCTTC.

The rearrangement links TRBV6-1 to TRBJ2-6; D uncertain. Germline CDR1 reads MNHNS; CDR2 reads SASEGT. Trimming took 1 base from V and 0 from J, leaving 7 bases between them. This CDR3 is 16 amino acids long. Here the CDR3 DNA reads TGTGCCAGCAGTGAAGTAGGAGTCTCTGGGGCCAACGTCCTGACTTTC. Translating gives CASSEVGVSGANVLTF.

The chain uses TRBV5-1 and TRBJ1-1, with 7 bases fitting TRBD1. The J segment lost 2 bases and the V segment lost 4 bases, leaving 5 bases of the junction unmatched. Germline CDR1 and CDR2: SGHRS and YFSETQ. CDR3 length: 14 amino acids. This chain's CDR3 is CASSAGTANTEAFF. CDR3 in DNA: TGCGCCAGCAGCGCCGGGACAGCAAACACTGAAGCTTTCTTT.

The V gene is TRBV19, the J gene TRBJ1-1; D unclear. Germline loops: CDR1 LNHDA, CDR2 SQIVND (reference sequence). The germline V and J ends were trimmed by 5 bases and 1 base, with 8 bases remaining between them. This CDR3 has 13 amino acids. The CDR3 DNA is TGTGCCAGTAGTTATGACAAGAACACTGAAGCTTTCTTT. Its translation: CASSYDKNTEAFF.

The chain carries TRBV4-1 and TRBJ1-5; TRBD1 aligns across 9 bases. Germline V gene data show CDR1 as MGHRA and CDR2 as YSYEKL. V lost 4 bases, J lost 5 bases, and 12 bases stayed unmatched. The CDR3 is made up of 17 amino acids. DNA of the CDR3: TGCGCCAGCAGCCCTTCTCCCGAGACAGGGGGTTATCAGCCCCAGCATTTT. Translated, it gives CASSPSPETGGYQPQHF.

The rearrangement links TRBV7-6 to TRBJ1-1; the D is unclear. Trimming removed 1 base at V and 1 base at J, with 10 bases between. CDR3 length equals 15 residues. Germline V gene sequence: CDR1 SGHVS, CDR2 FNYEAQ. The CDR3 DNA follows: TGTGCCAGCAGCTTAGAACTGACTGGGAACACTGAAGCTTTCTTT. Translating it yields CASSLELTGNTEAFF. Looking up the rest from reference TRBV7-6 and TRBJ1-1 gives the full variable domain: GAGVSQSPRYKVTKRGQDVALRCDPISGHVSLYWYRQALGQGPEFLTYFNYEAQQDKSGLPNDRFSAERPEGSISTLTIQRTEQRDSAMYRCASSLELTGNTEAFFGQGTRLTVV.

The chain has TRBV29-1 and TRBJ1-1; 8 bases match TRBD1. In germline, CDR1 is SQVTM, CDR2 ANQGSEA. V trimming: 7 bases; J trimming: 2 bases; junction bases outside the gene matches: 6. CDR3 length equals 13 residues. The CDR3 protein is CSGGQGGNTEAFF. CDR3 nucleotide sequence: TGCAGCGGAGGACAGGGAGGTAACACTGAAGCTTTCTTT.

J is TRBJ2-3 and V is TRBV6-2 or TRBV6-3; 8 positions match TRBD2. This CDR3 contains 18 residues. Looked up from germline, CDR1 is MNHEY and CDR2 is SVGEGT. The V segment lost 4 bases and the J segment 2 bases; nucleotides outside the gene matches: 14. The CDR3 loop reads CASSSSLLIAGITDTQYF. The CDR3 nucleotides are TGTGCCAGCAGTTCCTCGTTATTAATAGCGGGGATCACAGATACGCAGTATTTT.

The J gene is TRBJ2-7, the V gene TRBV3-1 (or the pseudogene TRBV3-2), with a possible D match to TRBD2 (6 bases). Per the germline V gene, CDR1 is LGHDT and CDR2 is YNNKEL (reference sequence). V lost 1 base to trimming and J lost 2 bases, with 15 bases between them. There are 16 residues in the CDR3. The CDR3 DNA sequence: TGTGCCAGCAGCCAAGGGTTGGCTAGCGCCGCCTACGAGCAGTACTTC. Protein: CASSQGLASAAYEQYF.

CDR3 region: CASSIGRGALPEQFF. CDR3 sequence (DNA): TGTGCCAGTAGTATAGGTCGGGGGGCCCTACCGGAGCAGTTCTTC. The chain uses TRBV19 and TRBJ2-1, with D possibly being TRBD2 (7 bases). Trimming removed 1 base at V and 10 bases at J, with 17 bases between. Germline CDR1 reads LNHDA; CDR2 reads SQIVND (reference sequence). The CDR3 is 15 amino acids.

This chain joins TRBV7-8 and TRBJ1-5; 7 bases map to TRBD1. Trimming at V came to 5 bases and at J to 3 bases, leaving 10 bases not matched to a gene. Germline loops: CDR1 SGHVS, CDR2 FQNEAQ. This CDR3 is built from 16 residues. The CDR3 DNA sequence: TGTGCCAGCAGCAATACACAGGGGCTTCACAATCAGCCCCAGCATTTT. Translation: CASSNTQGLHNQPQHF.

V usage is TRBV18 and J usage is TRBJ1-1; 7 bases match TRBD1. CDR1 is KGHSH, CDR2 LQKENI, per germline. J was trimmed by 0 bases and V by 3 bases; bases with no gene match: 4. The CDR3 length is 15 residues. The CDR3 DNA sequence: TGTGCCAGCTCACCGGGACAGACCATGAACACTGAAGCTTTCTTT. Translated: CASSPGQTMNTEAFF.

The CDR3 here is CASSQGTGAGGTEAFF. CDR3 sequence (DNA): TGTGCCAGCTCACAGGGGACAGGGGCAGGGGGCACTGAAGCTTTCTTT. The V and J genes are TRBV18 and TRBJ1-1, with TRBD1 matching 10 bases. J gave up 4 bases and V 4 bases, and 9 bases lay outside the gene matches. Per the germline V gene, CDR1 is KGHSH and CDR2 is LQKENI. This CDR3 has 16 amino acids.

The rearrangement joins TRBV6-5 to TRBJ2-7, with a weak D call TRBD1 (7 bases). The CDR3 totals 15 residues. From germline, CDR1 is MNHEY and CDR2 SVGAGI. The germline V and J ends were trimmed by 0 bases and 4 bases, with 13 bases remaining between them. CDR3 sequence (DNA): TGTGCCAGCAGTTACTCTGCGTCAGGGGGGTACGAGCAGTACTTC. Protein: CASSYSASGGYEQYF.